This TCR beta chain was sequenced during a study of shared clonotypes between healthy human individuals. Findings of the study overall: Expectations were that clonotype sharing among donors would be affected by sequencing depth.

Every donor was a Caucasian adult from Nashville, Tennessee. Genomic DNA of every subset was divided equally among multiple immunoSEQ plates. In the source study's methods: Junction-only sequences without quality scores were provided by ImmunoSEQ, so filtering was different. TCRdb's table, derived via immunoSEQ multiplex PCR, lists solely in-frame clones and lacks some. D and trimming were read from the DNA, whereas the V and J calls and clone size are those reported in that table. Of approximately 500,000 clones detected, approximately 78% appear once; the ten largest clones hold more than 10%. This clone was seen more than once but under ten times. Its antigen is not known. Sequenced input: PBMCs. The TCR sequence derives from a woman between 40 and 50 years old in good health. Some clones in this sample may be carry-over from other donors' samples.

The CDR3 spells CASRGGSSGPTDTQYF. The DNA of the CDR3 is TGCGCCAGCAGAGGGGGGTCTAGCGGACCCACAGATACGCAGTATTTT. V and J are TRBV4-1 and TRBJ2-3, with D maybe TRBD2 (7 bases). The CDR3 consists of 16 residues. The V gene's germline CDR1 is MGHRA and CDR2 YSYEKL. Trimming shortened V by 6 bases and J by 2 bases, and 18 bases separated the two germline ends.